This T cell receptor beta chain originates from a study of blood T cell repertoires in COVID-19. Study-level background: Samples came from the United States, Italy and Spain, spanning acute and convalescent COVID-19. PBMCs, B-cell-depleted T cells, or T cells provided the cDNA or gDNA that made up the material.

V trimming: 5 bases; J trimming: 10 bases; junction bases outside the gene matches: 13. The CDR3 has 14 amino acids. Germline V CDR1 and CDR2: SGHVS, FNYEAQ. Original methodology: How many nucleated cells were present was estimated from reference gene primer amplification. This table comes from immunoSEQ multiplex PCR, and its TCRdb copy is limited to in-frame clones, with some not included. D and trimming were read from the DNA, whereas the V and J calls and clone size are those reported in that table. The sample consists of about 80,000 clones, roughly 89% of them appearing once. The chain joins TRBV7-6 to TRBJ1-2; TRBD1 aligns across 7 bases. The source of this sequence is a man aged 25-45 years with acute or convalescent COVID-19. The source material was peripheral blood. Here the CDR3 DNA reads TGTGCCAGCAGCCCCGGGACAGCAAATTCTGCCTACACCTTC. Translation: CASSPGTANSAYTF.